The 22 T cell receptor beta chains reported below all come from one sample, sequenced in a study of Ad26.COV2.S vaccination and SARS-CoV-2 variants. Treatment here: 19 received Ad26.COV2.S at low or high dose, single or two shots; a few received placebo; per-sample allocation not given. Each sample was drawn 63 days after the first injection (of vaccine or placebo). Profiling relied on immunoSEQ multiplex PCR, and the TCRdb table lists in-frame clones only, not all of them. The sample records approximately 400,000 clones, 80% to 90% being singletons. Here the sequenced sample was peripheral blood, taken in a trial of Ad26.COV2.S vaccine versus placebo. These receptors were taken from a person between 18 and 65 years old who received the Ad26.COV2.S COVID-19 vaccine or a placebo.

The chain uses TRBV18 and TRBJ2-7, with 8 positions matching TRBD2. Germline V gene data show CDR1 as KGHSH and CDR2 as LQKENI. The CDR3 is made up of 16 amino acids. Germline trimming cut 3 bases from V and 6 bases from J; bases unmatched to any gene: 13. Written as DNA, the CDR3 is TGTGCCAGCTCACCCGGGACTAGTCGAAGAATCGGCGAGCAGTACTTC. Translation: CASSPGTSRRIGEQYF.

As for this clone: In the same sample, other DNA sequences code for this CDR3. This chain connects TRBV7-9 to TRBJ2-3; D not certain. CDR3 size: 11 residues. Trimming shortened V by 0 bases and J by 6 bases, and 1 base separated the two germline ends. The germline CDR1 and CDR2 sequences are SEHNR and FQNEAQ (reference sequence). Here the CDR3 reads CASSLADTQYF. In DNA, the CDR3 is TGTGCCAGCAGCTTAGCGGATACGCAGTATTTT.

The chain has TRBV5-5 and TRBJ1-5; no clear D gene. V lost 3 bases to trimming and J lost 0 bases, with 7 bases between them. The CDR3 is 14 amino acids. Germline values: CDR1 SGHKS, CDR2 YYEKEE (reference sequence). Here the CDR3 DNA reads TGTGCCAGCAGCTCATTCGATAGCAATCAGCCCCAGCATTTT. Amino acid sequence: CASSSFDSNQPQHF.

This rearrangement joins TRBV2 to TRBJ1-2; D remains ambiguous. Germline CDR1 reads SNHLY; CDR2 reads FYNNEI. This CDR3 is 14 amino acids long. Trimming removed 2 bases from V and 1 base from J, with 8 bases in between. CDR3 nucleotides: TGTGCCAGCAGTGAAAACGGCCTTAACTATGGCTACACCTTC. The encoded protein is CASSENGLNYGYTF.

The chain joins TRBV3-1 (or the pseudogene TRBV3-2) to TRBJ2-1; no clear D. CDR3 length equals 15 residues. Trimming stripped 4 bases from V and 0 bases from J, with 10 bases between. Germline V lookup: CDR1 LGHDT, CDR2 YNNKEL (reference sequence). DNA for the CDR3: TGTGCCAGCAGCCGCACCACCGGCTCCTACAATGAGCAGTTCTTC. This codes for CASSRTTGSYNEQFF.

The V call is TRBV27, the J call TRBJ2-7; 10 positions match TRBD2. The germline V gene encodes CDR1 MNHEY and CDR2 SMNVEV (reference sequence). The length of the CDR3 is 15 residues. V lost 5 bases to trimming and J lost 0 bases; unmatched junction nucleotides: 4. The DNA of the CDR3 is TGTGCCAGCAGTCTAACTAGCGGGATCTCCTACGAGCAGTACTTC. Translating it yields CASSLTSGISYEQYF.

The rearrangement uses TRBV7-6 and TRBJ2-5; D unclear. The germline CDR1 and CDR2 sequences are SGHVS and FNYEAQ. Trimming removed 4 bases at V and 7 bases at J, with 7 bases between. This CDR3 contains 11 residues. In nucleotides, the CDR3 is TGTGCCAGCAGCTCGACCTGGACCCAGTACTTC. It codes for CASSSTWTQYF.

The rearrangement links TRBV5-1 to TRBJ1-4; D not resolved. The CDR3 length is 15 residues. The V end lost 3 bases, the J end lost 4 bases, and 13 bases lay between the germline ends. Germline CDR1 and CDR2: SGHRS and YFSETQ. The CDR3 DNA follows: TGCGCCAGCAGCTCCCGCCCACTTATTAATGAAAAACTGTTTTTT. Translation gives CASSSRPLINEKLFF.

The chain joins TRBV7-2 to TRBJ2-7; D call uncertain. Trimming left V 1 base short and J 3 bases short, with 13 bases between. The CDR3 has 15 residues. Germline CDR1 and CDR2: SGHTA and FQGNSA. The CDR3 DNA reads as TGTGCCAGCAGCTTAGGTGCCAGAAGATACTACGAGCAGTACTTC. Encoded protein: CASSLGARRYYEQYF.

The V and J genes are TRBV6-5 and TRBJ1-1; D is perhaps TRBD1 (6 bases). CDR3 size: 12 residues. V was trimmed by 7 bases and J by 8 bases, leaving 14 bases between them. Germline CDR1 reads MNHEY; CDR2 reads SVGAGI. This chain's CDR3 is CASIMGGVEAFF. The CDR3 nucleotides are TGTGCCAGCATCATGGGGGGCGTGGAAGCTTTCTTT.

The chain employs TRBV6-5 and TRBJ2-7; 13 positions match TRBD2. CDR3 length: 15 residues. Germline V gene data show CDR1 as MNHEY and CDR2 as SVGAGI. With 0 bases clipped from V and 6 bases from J, the junction kept 2 bases outside the gene matches. The CDR3, as DNA: TGTGCCAGCAGTTACTCACTAGCGGGAGGGTCCGAGCAGTACTTC. Amino acids: CASSYSLAGGSEQYF.

This chain connects TRBV15 to TRBJ1-1; maybe TRBD1 (5 bases). The V gene's germline CDR1 is LNHNV and CDR2 YYDKDF (reference sequence). CDR3 length: 14 residues. The V end lost 1 base, the J end lost 7 bases, and 13 bases lay between the germline ends. This CDR3 reads CATSRVLRDFEAFF. In nucleotides, the CDR3 is TGTGCCACCAGCAGAGTTCTCAGGGACTTTGAAGCTTTCTTT.

V gene TRBV6-5 combines with J gene TRBJ1-5; no clear D. The CDR3 has 13 amino acids. Trimming pared 0 bases from V and 6 bases from J, leaving 6 bases between. The germline gives CDR1 MNHEY, CDR2 SVGAGI. The CDR3 DNA sequence: TGTGCCAGCAGTTACTCGAACGGTCAGCCCCAGCATTTT. Protein sequence: CASSYSNGQPQHF.

The CDR3 reads CASSFSRGPEAFF. CDR3 coding DNA: TGTGCCAGCAGTTTTTCCAGGGGGCCCGAAGCTTTCTTT. The chain carries TRBV27 and TRBJ1-1; TRBD1 aligns across 8 bases. Per germline, CDR1 MNHEY and CDR2 SMNVEV (reference sequence). V lost 3 bases to trimming and J lost 8 bases; unmatched junction nucleotides: 5. The CDR3 consists of 13 residues.

The chain employs TRBV11-2 and TRBJ2-1; D is unclear. The germline CDR1 and CDR2 sequences are SGHAT and FQNNGV. Deletions cut 1 base from V and 9 bases from J, with 4 bases between. The CDR3 length is 11 residues. The CDR3: CASSLVVEQFF. DNA for the CDR3: TGTGCCAGCAGCTTAGTGGTTGAGCAGTTCTTC.

V usage is TRBV11-3 and J usage is TRBJ2-2, with D tentatively TRBD1 (5 bases). Trimming took off 5 bases at V and 4 bases at J, with 11 bases between the two ends. The CDR3 runs 14 residues. CDR1 is SGHNT and CDR2 is YENEEA in the germline V gene. The CDR3 sequence: CASSPTDSTGELFF. CDR3 nucleotide sequence: TGTGCCAGCAGCCCCACAGACAGCACCGGGGAGCTGTTTTTT. Together with reference TRBV11-3 and TRBJ2-2, the CDR3 gives the full variable domain: EAGVVQSPRYKIIEKKQPVAFWCNPISGHNTLYWYLQNLGQGPELLIRYENEEAVDDSQLPKDRFSAERLKGVDSTLKIQPAELGDSAVYLCASSPTDSTGELFFGEGSRLTVL.

J is TRBJ1-1 and V is TRBV28, with D unresolved. Trimming took off 3 bases at V and 7 bases at J, with 9 bases between the two ends. The CDR3 runs to 12 residues. CDR1 MDHEN and CDR2 SYDVKM come from the germline V gene. The CDR3 loop is CASSFPRREAFF. CDR3 coding DNA: TGTGCCAGCAGTTTCCCGAGACGTGAAGCTTTCTTT.

The chain carries TRBV27 and TRBJ2-2; D is ambiguous. CDR3 length: 15 residues. Germline assignment: CDR1 MNHEY and CDR2 SMNVEV (reference sequence). Trimming left V 8 bases short and J 4 bases short, with 17 bases between. The CDR3 is CASGLGELVTGELFF. Written as DNA, the CDR3 is TGTGCCAGCGGCTTGGGCGAACTGGTCACCGGGGAGCTGTTTTTT.

The chain is built from TRBV7-9 and TRBJ1-1; D is possibly TRBD1 (5 bases). V lost 8 bases, J lost 0 bases, and 10 bases lay in between. This CDR3 comprises 13 residues. Germline values: CDR1 SEHNR, CDR2 FQNEAQ (reference sequence). CDR3 in DNA: TGTGCCAGCGCTGGGGCGGTGAACACTGAAGCTTTCTTT. Translating it yields CASAGAVNTEAFF.

The chain combines TRBV12-3 or TRBV12-4 with TRBJ2-7; unclear D gene. The germline V and J ends were trimmed by 6 bases and 5 bases, with 11 bases remaining between them. The length of the CDR3 is 12 residues. The CDR3 DNA reads as TGTGCCAGCAGGCCGGGCTCGGACGAGCAGTACTTC. Amino acid sequence: CASRPGSDEQYF.

This clone was seen only once. The chain uses TRBV11-3 and TRBJ2-7; D is possibly TRBD2 (6 bases). The germline V gene has CDR1 SGHNT and CDR2 YENEEA. The CDR3 consists of 16 residues. Trimming left V 0 bases short and J 3 bases short, with 15 bases between. For the CDR3, the DNA is TGTGCCAGCAGCTTAGATACGATGGGACTTCACTACGAGCAGTACTTC. As protein: CASSLDTMGLHYEQYF. The full variable domain, its missing parts supplied by reference TRBV11-3 and TRBJ2-7, is EAGVVQSPRYKIIEKKQPVAFWCNPISGHNTLYWYLQNLGQGPELLIRYENEEAVDDSQLPKDRFSAERLKGVDSTLKIQPAELGDSAVYLCASSLDTMGLHYEQYFGPGTRLTVT.

J is TRBJ2-5 and V is TRBV5-5; 13 bases are a match to TRBD2. With V trimmed by 4 bases and J by 5 bases, 8 bases remained unmatched. The germline V gene has CDR1 SGHKS and CDR2 YYEKEE (reference sequence). This CDR3 is built from 16 residues. The CDR3 reads CASSGGLAGLGETQYF. The CDR3 region has the DNA TGTGCCAGCAGCGGGGGACTAGCGGGGCTAGGCGAGACCCAGTACTTC.